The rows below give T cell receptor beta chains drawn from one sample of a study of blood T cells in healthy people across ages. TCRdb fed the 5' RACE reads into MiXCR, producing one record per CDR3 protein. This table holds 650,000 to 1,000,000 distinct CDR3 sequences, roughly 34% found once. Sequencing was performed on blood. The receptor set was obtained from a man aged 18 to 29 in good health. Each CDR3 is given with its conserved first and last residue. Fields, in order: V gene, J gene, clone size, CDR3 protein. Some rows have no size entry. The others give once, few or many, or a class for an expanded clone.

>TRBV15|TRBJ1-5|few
CATSRDRGSSNQPQHF
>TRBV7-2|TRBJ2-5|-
CASSPQRGGLNNEQYF
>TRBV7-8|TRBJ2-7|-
CASSPLRADSYEQYF
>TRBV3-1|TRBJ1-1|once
CASSQQSTEAFF
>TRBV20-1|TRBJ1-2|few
CSAGRQADLGYTF
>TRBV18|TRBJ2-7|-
CASSTNSQYEQYF
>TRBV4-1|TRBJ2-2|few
CASSLGVEQNTGELFF
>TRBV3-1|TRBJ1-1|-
CASSQRVENTEAFF
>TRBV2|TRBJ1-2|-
CASRVGRIEHLYGYTF
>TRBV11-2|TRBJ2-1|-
CASSLEDRAGNEQFF
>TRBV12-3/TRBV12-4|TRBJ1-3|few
CASSGGGPLSGNTIYF
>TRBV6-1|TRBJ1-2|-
CASTNRENYTF
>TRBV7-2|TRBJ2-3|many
CASSLQGISTDTQYF
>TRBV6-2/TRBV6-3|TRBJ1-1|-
CASSSPFGAPEAFF
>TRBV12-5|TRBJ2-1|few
CASGLFRDGLNEQFF
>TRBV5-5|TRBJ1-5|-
CASSLVFLVRGINQPQHF
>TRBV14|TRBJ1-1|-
CASSQGTGIAEAFF
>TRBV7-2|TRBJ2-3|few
CASSSSGGASTDTQYF
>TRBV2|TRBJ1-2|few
CASSEGEHNYGYTF
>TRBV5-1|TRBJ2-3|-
CASSLNPGAATDTQYF
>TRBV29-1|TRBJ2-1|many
CSVEVRSGYNEQFF
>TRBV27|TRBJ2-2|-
CASSLWDRGAGELFF
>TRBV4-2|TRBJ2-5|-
CACSQDLGQGEETQYF
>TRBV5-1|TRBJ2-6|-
CASSSGQGVNPGANVLTF
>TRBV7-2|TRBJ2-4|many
CASSLVARLAGKNIQYF
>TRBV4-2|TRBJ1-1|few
CASSQVSSTNTEAFF
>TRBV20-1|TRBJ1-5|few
CSASLPGDSNQPQHF
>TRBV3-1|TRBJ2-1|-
CASSQVGGPNEQFF
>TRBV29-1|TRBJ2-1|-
CSALTGPNEQFF
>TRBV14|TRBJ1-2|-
CASSQEQGGGRHGYTF
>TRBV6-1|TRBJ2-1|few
CASPAPVNVGRAKTYSEQFF
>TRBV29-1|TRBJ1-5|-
CSAVGGSGPQHF
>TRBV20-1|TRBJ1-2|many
CSARDRKGVKGRGGYTF
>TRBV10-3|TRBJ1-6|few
CAISAQGEESPLHF
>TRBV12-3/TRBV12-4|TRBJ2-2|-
CASSPPGGRGSNTGELFF
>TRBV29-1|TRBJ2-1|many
CSVSDEQFF
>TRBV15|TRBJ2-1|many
CATSRVSRSNEQFF
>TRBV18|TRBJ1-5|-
CASSPRDRVAQPQHF
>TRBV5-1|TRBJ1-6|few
CASSSGQGYGNSPLHF
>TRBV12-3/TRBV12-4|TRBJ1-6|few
CASSLQVNSPLHF
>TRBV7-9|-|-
CASLGTQETQYF
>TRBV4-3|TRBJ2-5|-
CASSQDSQGGGETQYF
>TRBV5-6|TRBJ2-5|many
CASSRTKTIQETQYF
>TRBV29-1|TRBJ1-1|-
CSVEKGQSTEAFF